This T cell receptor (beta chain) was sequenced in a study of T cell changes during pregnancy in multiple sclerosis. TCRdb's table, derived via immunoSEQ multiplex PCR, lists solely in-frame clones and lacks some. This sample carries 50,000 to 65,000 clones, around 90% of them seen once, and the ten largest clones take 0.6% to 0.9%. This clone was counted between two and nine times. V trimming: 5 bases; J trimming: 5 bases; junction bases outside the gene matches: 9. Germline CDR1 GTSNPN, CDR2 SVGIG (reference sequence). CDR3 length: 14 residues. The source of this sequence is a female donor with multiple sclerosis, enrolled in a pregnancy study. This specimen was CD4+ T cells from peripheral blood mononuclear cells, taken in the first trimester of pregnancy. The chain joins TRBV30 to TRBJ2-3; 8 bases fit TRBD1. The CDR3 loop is CAWAFQGAGDTQYF. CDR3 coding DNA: TGTGCCTGGGCTTTCCAGGGGGCGGGAGATACGCAGTATTTT.